The 15 T cell receptor beta chains presented below share a single source sample, sequenced in a study of blood T cells in healthy people across ages (dated by TCRdb to the mid-2010s). The library was generated by 5' RACE. TCRdb shows the sequencer as Illumina HiSeq 2500. A second PCR of about 6 to 11 cycles was performed with a sample-barcoded 5' primer and a J-beta primer mix. Starting from the raw public reads, TCRdb applied fastp trimming at Q25, assembled clones with MiXCR and retained in-frame beta chains. Merged by CDR3 protein, the rows form single entries marked with the most common genes and DNA. This sample lists nearly 1 million distinct CDR3 sequences; roughly half were detected once. The ten biggest clones cover about a fifth of the sample. Material for sequencing was blood. The receptors stem from a woman aged 55-69 years in good health.

The chain has TRBV5-1 and TRBJ2-7, with D possibly being TRBD1 or TRBD2 (6 bases each). The CDR3 covers 14 residues. V lost 6 bases, J lost 4 bases, and 17 bases lay in between. The germline V gene has CDR1 SGHRS and CDR2 YFSETQ. In DNA, the CDR3 is TGCGCCAGCACCATAGGGGGGAAACTTTACGAGCAGTACTTC. This codes for CASTIGGKLYEQYF.

The count of this clonotype is one. The rearrangement links TRBV12-3 or TRBV12-4 to TRBJ2-2, with D hard to call. V dropped 3 bases and J dropped 6 bases, with 14 bases sitting between them. CDR3 length: 15 residues. The CDR3 DNA reads TGTGCCAGCAGTTTCGGCGGATCCGTCCCCGGGGAGCTGTTTTTT. Its protein product is CASSFGGSVPGELFF.

This clonotype was observed a handful of times. J is TRBJ2-7 and V is TRBV27, with D perhaps assigned TRBD1 or TRBD2 (5 bases each). V lost 3 bases and J 4 bases, leaving 10 bases between the germline ends. This CDR3 spans 13 amino acids. Germline CDR1 is MNHEY and CDR2 is SMNVEV (reference sequence). In DNA, the CDR3 is TGTGCCAGCAGTTTCTTTGGGGGATACGAGCAGTACTTC. It encodes CASSFFGGYEQYF.

This clonotype was detected a few times. This rearrangement joins TRBV5-1 to TRBJ2-7; D is possibly TRBD1 (6 bases). V was shortened by 0 bases and J by 7 bases, with 11 bases between the two germline ends. From germline, CDR1 is SGHRS and CDR2 YFSETQ. CDR3 size: 13 residues. The CDR3 spells CASSLDRVEEQYF. The CDR3 DNA reads TGCGCCAGCAGCTTGGACAGGGTAGAAGAGCAGTACTTC.

The chain uses TRBV28 and TRBJ2-5, with D uncertain. The J call may be incorrect, as the DNA end agrees better with TRBJ2-7. The CDR3 extends over 15 amino acids. CDR1 MDHEN and CDR2 SYDVKM come from the germline V gene. Here the CDR3 reads CASSPPHSGFYEQYF. The CDR3 DNA follows: TGTGCCAGCAGCCCTCCCCACAGTGGATTTTACGAGCAGTACTTC.

The table lists this clonotype with many counts. At one of its ends the junction is not consistent with the germline gene, which may arise from a read error. The CDR3 reads CASSHQETQYF. CDR3 DNA sequence: TGTGCCAGCAGCCACCAAGAGACCCAGTACTTC. J is TRBJ2-5 and V is TRBV5-1; D remains ambiguous. This CDR3 contains 11 residues. Germline-derived CDR1 and CDR2 are SGHRS and YFSETQ.

V and J are TRBV7-3 and TRBJ2-3; TRBD2 agrees at 11 bases. The germline V gene encodes CDR1 SGHTA and CDR2 FQGTGA. The CDR3 has 16 residues. The trim removed 3 bases at V and 2 bases at J, leaving 4 bases unmatched. DNA for the CDR3: TGTGCCAGCAGCTTCGATAGCGGGAGGGTCACAGATACGCAGTATTTT. Residues: CASSFDSGRVTDTQYF.

In its sample, this clonotype was seen a few times. V gene TRBV29-1 combines with J gene TRBJ2-7, with 8 bases matching TRBD1. This CDR3 has 14 residues. From germline, CDR1 is SQVTM and CDR2 ANQGSEA. J gave up 4 bases and V 6 bases, and 11 bases lay outside the gene matches. The CDR3, as DNA: TGCAGCGTCTTCCTCCGGGACAGGCCGTACGAGCAGTACTTC. Encoded protein: CSVFLRDRPYEQYF.

J is TRBJ2-1 and V is TRBV21-1; TRBD2, the table's D call, lacks a check against the DNA. Gene TRBJ2-7 matches the end of the DNA better, so the J call may be wrong. TRBV21-1 has pseudogene status. The CDR3 has 13 amino acids. CDR3 sequence: CASNAGGFGEQYF. The CDR3 region has the DNA TGTGCCAGCAATGCGGGAGGGTTCGGAGAGCAGTACTTC.

This chain uses TRBV4-1 with TRBJ2-7; TRBD2 agrees at 8 bases. Germline CDR1 MGHRA, CDR2 YSYEKL. V lost 1 base to trimming and J lost 3 bases; unmatched junction nucleotides: 2. The length of the CDR3 is 14 residues. CDR3 in DNA: TGCGCCAGCAGCCAAGTTCTAGCGGGCTACGAGCAGTACTTC. Protein sequence: CASSQVLAGYEQYF.

This clonotype was found a few times. The genes are TRBV27 and TRBJ2-5; D gene ambiguous. Deletions cut 6 bases from V and 5 bases from J, with 13 bases between. The germline gives CDR1 MNHEY, CDR2 SMNVEV (reference sequence). This CDR3 contains 13 residues. The CDR3 DNA follows: TGTGCCAGCAGCGTCCTGGGATCGGAGACCCAGTACTTC. Protein: CASSVLGSETQYF.

Of note for this clonotype: The junction does not match germline at one end; this may be a read error. This chain joins TRBV19 and TRBJ2-7, with a possible D match to TRBD1 (6 bases). CDR1 is LNHDA and CDR2 is SQIVND in the germline V gene (reference sequence). The CDR3 extends over 13 amino acids. The DNA for the CDR3 is TGTGCCAGTAGTCTGAGCAGGGACAACGAGCGGTACTTC. Protein sequence: CASSLSRDNERYF.

This sequence joins TRBV24-1 and TRBJ2-5; D call uncertain. This CDR3 has 15 amino acids. CDR1 KGHDR and CDR2 SFDVKD come from the germline V gene. Trimming left V 2 bases short and J 0 bases short, with 9 bases between. CDR3 nucleotide sequence: TGTGCCACCAGTGATTCCGGGTGGGACCAAGAGACCCAGTACTTC. Its protein product is CATSDSGWDQETQYF.

The chain couples TRBV12-3 or TRBV12-4 to TRBJ2-1, with 9 bases aligning to TRBD1. After removal of 7 bases from V and 8 bases from J, the junction contained 12 bases not matched to a gene. The CDR3 contains 15 residues. CDR3 protein: CASTAPGQGEYEQFF. For the CDR3, the DNA is TGTGCCAGCACAGCGCCGGGACAGGGAGAGTATGAGCAGTTCTTC.

This chain links TRBV21-1 with TRBJ1-5; TRBD1 was called by the table and not checked on the DNA. TRBV21-1 is listed as a pseudogene. This CDR3 contains 16 residues. The CDR3 protein is CASSKRVGGPNQPQHF. The CDR3 coding sequence is TGTGCCAGCAGCAAACGGGTTGGGGGCCCAAATCAGCCCCAGCATTTT.